The next 5 T cell receptor beta chains were all read from a single sample in a study of blood T cell repertoires in COVID-19. This table comes from immunoSEQ multiplex PCR, and its TCRdb copy is limited to in-frame clones, with some not included. The sample lists 200,000 or so clones, 65% to 85% occurring once. Sequencing input: peripheral blood. The origin of the receptors is a woman between 25 and 40 years old with acute or convalescent COVID-19.

This chain's CDR3 is CASSQKLTGTGAFLNEQFF. CDR3 coding DNA: TGTGCCAGCAGCCAAAAGCTCACCGGGACAGGGGCTTTCTTGAATGAGCAGTTCTTC. The V call is TRBV3-1 (or the pseudogene TRBV3-2), the J call TRBJ2-1; 10 bases fit TRBD1. The V gene's germline CDR1 is LGHDT and CDR2 YNNKEL (reference sequence). The CDR3 runs 19 residues. The V gene end was trimmed by 2 bases and the J gene end by 7 bases; junction bases not matched to a gene: 17.

The CDR3 DNA follows: TGTGCCAGCAGCCTAACGACAGGGGGTCGTTCACCCCTCCACTTT. It encodes CASSLTTGGRSPLHF. V and J are TRBV7-9 and TRBJ1-6; 9 bases agree with TRBD1. The junction had 8 bases not matched to a gene; V was cut back by 5 bases and J by 9 bases. This CDR3 comprises 15 residues. Germline V gene lookup returns CDR1 SEHNR and CDR2 FQNEAQ (reference sequence).

This clone was counted between two and nine times. This chain uses TRBV27 with TRBJ2-1; TRBD2 matches 7 bases. V shed 7 bases, J shed 6 bases, and the junction held 9 bases outside the gene matches. Looked up from germline, CDR1 is MNHEY and CDR2 is SMNVEV (reference sequence). The CDR3 length is 14 residues. This CDR3 is CASISGGGSNEQFF. CDR3 DNA sequence: TGTGCCAGCATTTCCGGGGGAGGGTCCAATGAGCAGTTCTTC.

This clone was detected only once. The chain combines TRBV12-3 or TRBV12-4 with TRBJ2-5, with a weak D call TRBD2 (5 bases). This CDR3 has 11 amino acids. V was clipped by 6 bases and J by 7 bases, with 9 bases between them. The CDR3, as DNA: TGTGCCAGCAGCGCCGCGGGGACCCAGTACTTC. Its translation: CASSAAGTQYF.

This clone was seen a few times. V is TRBV28 and J is TRBJ1-1; 7 positions match TRBD1. This CDR3 is built from 14 residues. CDR1 is MDHEN, CDR2 SYDVKM, per germline. After removal of 2 bases from V and 4 bases from J, the junction contained 4 bases not matched to a gene. The CDR3 nucleotides read TGTGCCAGCAGTTTAGACAGGGTGGCCACTGAAGCTTTCTTT. This sequence encodes CASSLDRVATEAFF.